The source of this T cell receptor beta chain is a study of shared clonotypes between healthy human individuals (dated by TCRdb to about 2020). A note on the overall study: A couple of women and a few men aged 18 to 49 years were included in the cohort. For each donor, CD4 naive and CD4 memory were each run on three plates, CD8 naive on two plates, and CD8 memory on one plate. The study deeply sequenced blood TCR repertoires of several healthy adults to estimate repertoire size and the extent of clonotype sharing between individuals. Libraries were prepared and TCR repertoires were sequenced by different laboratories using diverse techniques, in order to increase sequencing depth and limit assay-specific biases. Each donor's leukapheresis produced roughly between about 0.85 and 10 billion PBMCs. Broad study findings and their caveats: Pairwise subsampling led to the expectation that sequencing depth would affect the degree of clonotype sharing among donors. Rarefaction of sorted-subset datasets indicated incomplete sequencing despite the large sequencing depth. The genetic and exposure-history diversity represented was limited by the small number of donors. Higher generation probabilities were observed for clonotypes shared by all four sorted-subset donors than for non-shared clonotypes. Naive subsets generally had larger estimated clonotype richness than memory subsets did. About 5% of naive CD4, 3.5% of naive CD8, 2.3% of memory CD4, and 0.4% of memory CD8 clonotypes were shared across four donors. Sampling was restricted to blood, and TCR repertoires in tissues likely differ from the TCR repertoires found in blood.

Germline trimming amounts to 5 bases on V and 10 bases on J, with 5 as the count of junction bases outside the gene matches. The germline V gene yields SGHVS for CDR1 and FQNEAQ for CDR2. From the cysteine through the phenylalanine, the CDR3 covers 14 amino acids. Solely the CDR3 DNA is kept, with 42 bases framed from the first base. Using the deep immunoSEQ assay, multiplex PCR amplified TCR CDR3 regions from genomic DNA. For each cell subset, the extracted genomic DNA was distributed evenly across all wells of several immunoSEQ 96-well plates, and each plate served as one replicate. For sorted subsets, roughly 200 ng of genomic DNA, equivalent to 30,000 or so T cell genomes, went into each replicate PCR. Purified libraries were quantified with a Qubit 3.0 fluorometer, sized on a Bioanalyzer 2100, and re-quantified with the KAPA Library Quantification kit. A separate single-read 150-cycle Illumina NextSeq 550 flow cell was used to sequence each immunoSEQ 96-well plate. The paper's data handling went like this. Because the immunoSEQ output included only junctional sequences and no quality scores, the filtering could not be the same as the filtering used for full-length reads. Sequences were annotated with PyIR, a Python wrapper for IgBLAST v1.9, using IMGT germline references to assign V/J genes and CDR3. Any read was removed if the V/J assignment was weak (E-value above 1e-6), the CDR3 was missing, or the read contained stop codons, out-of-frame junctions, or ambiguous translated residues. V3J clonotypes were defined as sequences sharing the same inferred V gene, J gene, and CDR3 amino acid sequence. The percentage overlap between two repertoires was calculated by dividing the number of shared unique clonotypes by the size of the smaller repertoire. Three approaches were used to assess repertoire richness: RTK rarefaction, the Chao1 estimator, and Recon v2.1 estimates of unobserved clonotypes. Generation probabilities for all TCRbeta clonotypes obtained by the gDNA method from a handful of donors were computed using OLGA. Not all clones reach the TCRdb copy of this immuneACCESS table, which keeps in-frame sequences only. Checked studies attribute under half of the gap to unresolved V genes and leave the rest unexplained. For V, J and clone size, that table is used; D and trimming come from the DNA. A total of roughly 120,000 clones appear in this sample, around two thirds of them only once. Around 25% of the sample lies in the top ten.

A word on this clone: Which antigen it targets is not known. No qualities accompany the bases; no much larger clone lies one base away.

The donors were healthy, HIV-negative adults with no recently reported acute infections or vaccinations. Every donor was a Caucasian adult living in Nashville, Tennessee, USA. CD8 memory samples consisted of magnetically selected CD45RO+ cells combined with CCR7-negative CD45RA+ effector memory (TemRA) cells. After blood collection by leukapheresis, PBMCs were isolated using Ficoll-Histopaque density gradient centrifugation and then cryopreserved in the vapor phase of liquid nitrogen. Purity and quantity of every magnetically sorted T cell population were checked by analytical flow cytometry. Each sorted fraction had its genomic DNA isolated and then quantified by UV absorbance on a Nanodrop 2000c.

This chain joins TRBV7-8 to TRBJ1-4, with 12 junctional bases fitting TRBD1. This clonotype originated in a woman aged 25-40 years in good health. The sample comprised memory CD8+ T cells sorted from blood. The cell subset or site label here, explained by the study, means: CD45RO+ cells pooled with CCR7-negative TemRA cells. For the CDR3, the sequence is CASSGRDRGRKLFF. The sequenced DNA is TGTGCCAGCAGCGGACGGGACAGGGGGCGAAAACTGTTTTTT.